This passage covers 29 T cell receptor beta chains from one sample sequenced in a study of blood T cells in healthy people across ages. Next came a second PCR, run for about 7 to 12 cycles, which used a sample-barcoded 5' primer along with a J-beta primer mix. TCRdb itself ran the 5' RACE reads through MiXCR, one entry per CDR3 protein. This sample has hundreds of thousands of distinct CDR3 sequences, with approximately 50% found just once. Sequencing was performed on blood. These receptor sequences come from a woman between 55 and 75 years old in good health.

This clonotype has just a few counts. The chain uses TRBV12-3 or TRBV12-4 and TRBJ2-7, with D possibly being TRBD1 or TRBD2 (5 bases each). The J call may be incorrect, as the DNA end agrees better with TRBJ2-4. CDR3 length equals 14 residues. CDR3 amino acids: CASSYSGTPGIQYF. In DNA, the CDR3 is TGTGCCAGCAGCTACTCCGGGACCCCAGGCATTCAGTACTTC.

This clonotype appeared many times. The chain combines TRBV7-9 with TRBJ2-1; D unresolved. Trimming pared 0 bases from V and 3 bases from J, leaving 15 bases between. The CDR3 has 17 residues. Per germline, CDR1 SEHNR and CDR2 FQNEAQ (reference sequence). DNA of the CDR3: TGTGCCAGCAGCTTAGCGCCGGGTGGCTTCTACTACAATGAGCAGTTCTTC. Residues: CASSLAPGGFYYNEQFF.

In this sample, this clonotype turned up a few times. The chain carries TRBV7-2 and TRBJ2-1, with TRBD2 matching over 13 bases. The CDR3 is made up of 14 amino acids. Germline lookup yields CDR1 SGHTA and CDR2 FQGNSA. The V gene end was trimmed by 5 bases and the J gene end by 10 bases; junction bases not matched to a gene: 5. The CDR3 coding sequence is TGTGCCAGCAGCCCAGGACTAGCGGGAGAGGAGCAGTTCTTC. This sequence encodes CASSPGLAGEEQFF.

Points on this clonotype: At one end the junction does not follow the germline gene, possibly because of a read error. This chain uses TRBV7-2 with TRBJ1-1, with TRBD1 as a possible D gene (5 bases). This CDR3 has 14 amino acids. Germline loops: CDR1 SGHTA, CDR2 FQGNSA. CDR3 coding DNA: TGTGCCAGCAGCTTAGCGCGGGGGAACACTGAAGTTTTCTTT. It translates to CASSLARGNTEVFF.

The rearrangement links TRBV3-1 to TRBJ2-7, with 7 bases fitting TRBD2. CDR1 and CDR2 from the germline V gene are LGHDT and YNNKEL (reference sequence). Trimming at V came to 0 bases and at J to 7 bases, leaving 15 bases not matched to a gene. CDR3 length: 17 amino acids. The CDR3: CASSQEIVGGGGDEQYF. The CDR3 DNA follows: TGTGCCAGCAGCCAAGAGATAGTTGGGGGGGGTGGGGATGAGCAGTACTTC.

This clonotype was seen just once. The rearrangement uses TRBV10-3 and TRBJ2-7, with 9 bases fitting TRBD2. Trimming cost V 10 bases and J 0 bases; bases outside gene matches: 10. Per germline, CDR1 ENHRY and CDR2 SYGVKD. CDR3 length: 15 residues. The CDR3 is CATNLRTSDSYEQYF. The DNA of the CDR3 is TGTGCCACCAACCTGCGGACTAGCGACTCCTACGAGCAGTACTTC.

This chain uses TRBV20-1 with TRBJ2-1; TRBD2 aligns across 9 bases. V was pared by 2 bases and J by 4 bases, with 9 bases of the junction left unmatched. CDR1 is DFQATT and CDR2 is SNEGSKA in the germline V gene (reference sequence). The length of the CDR3 is 16 residues. The CDR3 region has the DNA TGCAGTGCTAGATCCTTAGCGGGAGAATCTTACAATGAGCAGTTCTTC. It translates to CSARSLAGESYNEQFF.

The V and J genes are TRBV20-1 and TRBJ1-2; 7 bases are shared with TRBD1. Germline V gene sequence: CDR1 DFQATT, CDR2 SNEGSKA (reference sequence). With V trimmed by 3 bases and J by 0 bases, 7 bases remained unmatched. The CDR3 length is 15 residues. Here the CDR3 reads CSARWTGLANYGYTF. CDR3 DNA sequence: TGCAGTGCTAGGTGGACAGGCTTAGCTAACTATGGCTACACCTTC.

This chain connects TRBV28 to TRBJ1-2; D perhaps matches TRBD1 (5 bases). V lost 5 bases to trimming and J lost 3 bases, with 13 bases between them. Looked up from germline, CDR1 is MDHEN and CDR2 is SYDVKM. The CDR3 is 14 residues long. CDR3 residues: CASSIPMGDYGYTF. The CDR3 coding sequence is TGTGCCAGCAGTATTCCCATGGGGGACTATGGCTACACCTTC.

A remark on this clonotype: At one end, the junction sequence differs from germline, possibly due to a read error. This chain links TRBV7-9 with TRBJ2-1; TRBD1 or TRBD2 may be the D gene (5 bases each). Germline V gene sequence: CDR1 SEHNR, CDR2 FQNEAQ (reference sequence). This CDR3 comprises 17 residues. In DNA, the CDR3 is TGTGCCTGCAGCCCCCCCCCGGGACGGAGCTCCTACAATGAGCAGTTCTTC. Amino acid sequence: CACSPPPGRSSYNEQFF.

This chain links TRBV27 with TRBJ2-7; either TRBD1 or TRBD2 may fit D (5 bases each). V was trimmed by 7 bases and J by 0 bases, leaving 16 bases between them. CDR3 length: 15 amino acids. The germline V gene encodes CDR1 MNHEY and CDR2 SMNVEV (reference sequence). CDR3 in amino acids: CASNLLGRSSYEQYF. CDR3 nucleotides: TGTGCCAGCAATCTCCTGGGACGGAGCTCCTACGAGCAGTACTTC.

This clonotype appeared a few times. CDR3 nucleotides: TGTGCCAGCAGTGAACACGGGACTAGCGGGAGATACGAGCAGTACTTC. Encoded protein: CASSEHGTSGRYEQYF. The chain is built from TRBV25-1 and TRBJ2-7, with 14 bases aligning to TRBD2. V was pared by 2 bases and J by 4 bases, with 4 bases of the junction left unmatched. This CDR3 contains 16 residues. Per germline, CDR1 MGHDK and CDR2 SYGVNS.

This clonotype was seen only a few times. This chain links TRBV10-3 with TRBJ2-3; 7 positions agree with TRBD1. Germline CDR1 is ENHRY and CDR2 is SYGVKD. V trimming: 6 bases; J trimming: 6 bases; junction bases outside the gene matches: 3. This CDR3 spans 12 amino acids. DNA of the CDR3: TGTGCCATCAGCCCGGGACAGGATACGCAGTATTTT. Residues: CAISPGQDTQYF.

On this clonotype itself: At one end the junction does not follow the germline gene, possibly because of a read error. The chain recombines TRBV5-1 with TRBJ1-1, with TRBD1 as a possible D gene (5 bases). Germline loops: CDR1 SGHRS, CDR2 YFSETQ. The CDR3 covers 13 residues. The CDR3 protein is CASSREGSTGAFF. The CDR3 region has the DNA TGCGCCAGCTCCCGTGAGGGGAGCACTGGAGCTTTCTTT.

This clonotype was detected a few times. The V call is TRBV2, the J call TRBJ2-7; D not certain. Between the trimmed V and J ends, which lost 6 bases and 5 bases, there was a span of 20 bases. This CDR3 comprises 15 residues. Germline V lookup: CDR1 SNHLY, CDR2 FYNNEI. The CDR3 is CASSPARRATDEQYF. In nucleotides, the CDR3 is TGTGCCAGCAGCCCCGCTCGAAGGGCGACGGACGAGCAGTACTTC.

This clonotype was recorded a few times. The J gene is TRBJ2-1, the V gene TRBV7-3; 7 bases agree with TRBD2. V was clipped by 4 bases and J by 1 base; unmatched bases: 7. This CDR3 contains 16 residues. Germline CDR1 reads SGHTA; CDR2 reads FQGTGA. The CDR3 sequence is CASSSGAGTSYNEQFF. In nucleotides, the CDR3 is TGTGCCAGCAGCTCCGGAGCGGGGACTTCCTACAATGAGCAGTTCTTC.

This rearrangement joins TRBV7-6 to TRBJ2-7; 7 bases map to TRBD1. Germline assignment: CDR1 SGHVS and CDR2 FNYEAQ. This CDR3 spans 15 amino acids. V lost 0 bases, J lost 5 bases, and 7 bases stayed unmatched. The CDR3 sequence is CASSLAGDSLDEQYF. The CDR3 DNA sequence: TGTGCCAGCAGCTTAGCAGGGGACAGTCTAGACGAGCAGTACTTC.

The sample holds a few counts of this clonotype. The chain couples TRBV5-1 to TRBJ2-3; D is uncertain. Germline CDR1 and CDR2: SGHRS and YFSETQ. There are 14 residues in the CDR3. Trimming pared 4 bases from V and 3 bases from J, leaving 12 bases between. This chain's CDR3 is CASSADPNTDTQYF. CDR3 DNA sequence: TGCGCCAGCAGCGCTGACCCAAATACAGATACGCAGTATTTT.

The chain employs TRBV10-3 and TRBJ2-1; 11 bases align to TRBD2. The CDR3 extends over 14 amino acids. V lost 4 bases, J lost 7 bases, and 3 bases stayed unmatched. Germline values: CDR1 ENHRY, CDR2 SYGVKD. This chain's CDR3 is CAISAGLAANEQFF. The CDR3 region has the DNA TGTGCCATCAGTGCGGGACTAGCGGCGAATGAGCAGTTCTTC.

The chain uses TRBV7-3 and TRBJ2-7, with 8 positions matching TRBD2. Germline-derived CDR1 and CDR2 are SGHTA and FQGTGA. This CDR3 has 16 amino acids. The J segment lost 7 bases and the V segment lost 5 bases, leaving 16 bases of the junction unmatched. The CDR3 region is CASSPSTSATYNEQYF. The CDR3 nucleotides are TGTGCCAGCAGCCCTTCGACTAGCGCGACCTACAATGAGCAGTACTTC.

V gene TRBV7-9 combines with J gene TRBJ2-5, with a possible D match to TRBD2 (5 bases). The J call is uncertain, as TRBJ2-7 better fits the DNA end. Germline V CDR1 and CDR2: SEHNR, FQNEAQ (reference sequence). CDR3 length: 14 residues. CDR3 sequence reads: CASSLAQRDYEQYF. DNA for the CDR3: TGTGCCAGCAGCTTAGCTCAACGGGACTACGAGCAGTACTTC.

This clonotype was counted many times. The V gene is TRBV5-1, the J gene TRBJ2-1, with 8 positions matching TRBD2. The V and J ends lost 2 bases and 7 bases, in that order; junction bases with no gene match: 5. The CDR3 runs 14 residues. The germline gives CDR1 SGHRS, CDR2 YFSETQ. The CDR3 region is CASSFGLAWNEQFF. The DNA of the CDR3 is TGCGCCAGCAGCTTTGGACTAGCTTGGAATGAGCAGTTCTTC.

The DNA for the CDR3 is TGTGCCAGCACCCGACTTGAATTCTCGGATACGCAGTATTTT. Its translation is CASTRLEFSDTQYF. The chain is built from TRBV12-3 or TRBV12-4 and TRBJ2-3; no firm D call. V gave up 7 bases and J gave up 6 bases, with 17 bases separating them. There are 14 residues in the CDR3.

The chain has TRBV4-1 and TRBJ2-7, with D tentatively TRBD1 or TRBD2 (5 bases each). The germline gives CDR1 MGHRA, CDR2 YSYEKL. V shed 3 bases and J shed 2 bases, with 14 bases lying between them. CDR3 length equals 15 residues. This chain's CDR3 is CASSQRRDPPYEQYF. The CDR3 nucleotides read TGCGCCAGCAGCCAGAGAAGGGACCCACCCTACGAGCAGTACTTC.

The chain combines TRBV7-9 with TRBJ2-5; the D gene could be TRBD1 or TRBD2 (5 bases each). The CDR3 is 15 amino acids. Germline values: CDR1 SEHNR, CDR2 FQNEAQ (reference sequence). Trimming left V 5 bases short and J 5 bases short, with 18 bases between. CDR3 residues: CASSHIQGGGETQYF. In DNA, the CDR3 is TGTGCCAGCAGCCATATCCAGGGTGGCGGGGAGACCCAGTACTTC.

V and J are TRBV2 and TRBJ2-7, with 15 bases lining up with TRBD2. The germline gives CDR1 SNHLY, CDR2 FYNNEI. Germline trimming cut 6 bases from V and 5 bases from J; bases unmatched to any gene: 11. The CDR3 covers 17 residues. The CDR3 region has the DNA TGTGCCAGCAGACCTGGTCGGGGACTAGCGGGGGGTGACGAGCAGTACTTC. It specifies CASRPGRGLAGGDEQYF. Filled out from reference TRBV2 and TRBJ2-7, the complete variable domain reads EPEVTQTPSHQVTQMGQEVILRCVPISNHLYFYWYRQILGQKVEFLVSFYNNEISEKSEIFDDQFSVERPDGSNFTLKIRSTKLEDSAMYFCASRPGRGLAGGDEQYFGPGTRLTVT.

This clonotype has only one observation. The chain combines TRBV14 with TRBJ1-1; possible D gene TRBD1, 6 bases. The CDR3 consists of 15 residues. Germline lookup yields CDR1 SGHDN and CDR2 FVKESK. The ends were cut back, 6 bases at V and 6 bases at J, with 20 bases in the middle. This CDR3 reads CASSRGGGGFAEAFF. In DNA form, the CDR3 reads TGTGCCAGCAGTAGAGGGGGTGGTGGCTTCGCTGAAGCTTTCTTT. Supplemented by reference TRBV14 and TRBJ1-1, the full variable domain reads EAGVTQFPSHSVIEKGQTVTLRCDPISGHDNLYWYRRVMGKEIKFLLHFVKESKQDESGMPNNRFLAERTGGTYSTLKVQPAELEDSGVYFCASSRGGGGFAEAFFGQGTRLTVV.

This clonotype was picked up one time. The chain uses TRBV20-1 and TRBJ1-6; D is unclear. Trimming removed 3 bases at V and 9 bases at J, with 12 bases between. Looked up from germline, CDR1 is DFQATT and CDR2 is SNEGSKA (reference sequence). The CDR3 sequence is 13 residues long. CDR3 in DNA: TGCAGTGCTAGTATTGGGGATTCTTCACCCCTCCACTTT. This sequence encodes CSASIGDSSPLHF.

This clonotype occurred a few times. The chain employs TRBV9 and TRBJ2-3; 7 bases match TRBD1. Germline V gives CDR1 SGDLS, CDR2 YYNGEE. The trim removed 2 bases at V and 0 bases at J, leaving 9 bases unmatched. The CDR3 contains 17 residues. Here the CDR3 reads CASSVTGPEGSTDTQYF. DNA of the CDR3: TGTGCCAGCAGCGTGACAGGGCCAGAGGGTAGCACAGATACGCAGTATTTT. Full variable domain (outside the CDR3, taken from reference TRBV9 and TRBJ2-3): DSGVTQTPKHLITATGQRVTLRCSPRSGDLSVYWYQQSLDQGLQFLIQYYNGEERAKGNILERFSAQQFPDLHSELNLSSLELGDSALYFCASSVTGPEGSTDTQYFGPGTRLTVL.